This TCR beta chain originates from a study of T-cell reconstitution after alpha-beta-depleted transplantation in children. General study points: The main origin of T-cell counts and diversity one year after transplant was newly produced T cells. From surviving recipient T cells and thymic progenitors came the high day-60 TCRbeta diversity observed in some patients. Several hundred expanded graft clones reportedly were the source of alpha-beta T cells about two months after transplant.

It was with unique molecular identifiers that the TCRbeta library was prepared. Each CDR3 protein gets one entry after TCRdb re-called the PCR reads with MiXCR. The sample shows 250,000 or so distinct CDR3 sequences, 20% to 30% of them seen only once. Concerning this clonotype: Its antigen is not identified.

Trimming left V 4 bases short and J 1 base short, with 8 bases between. The CDR3 extends over 13 amino acids. Germline assignment: CDR1 DFQATT and CDR2 SNEGSKA (reference sequence). The sequence derives from a female patient between 2 and 15 years old who had a stem cell transplant for congenital amegakaryocytic thrombocytopenia, so the T cells may come from the graft donor. Sequenced here: PBMCs, mostly from graft donor cells, sampled 360 days after TCRalphabeta/CD19-depleted stem cell transplant. This chain connects TRBV20-1 to TRBJ1-5; TRBD1 might be the D (6 bases). As DNA, the CDR3 is TGCAGTGCTACCGGACAGAGCAATCAGCCCCAGCATTTT. Translated, it gives CSATGQSNQPQHF.